This TCR beta chain was captured in a study of breast tumors, draining lymph nodes, adjacent tissues. Whole-study results and caveats: Tumor repertoires ranked between lymph nodes and nontumor tissue in diversity, with V and J gene preferences. That most tumor T cells come from lymph nodes remained unproven. Most tumor T cells seemingly derive from lymph node, then expand in tumor.

Germline CDR1 is KGHDR and CDR2 is SFDVKD. This CDR3 region has 16 residues. Trimming cost V 1 base and J 2 bases; bases outside gene matches: 4. This clonotype was recorded at least ten times. The antigen remains unidentified. TCRdb independently ran MiXCR on the multiplex PCR reads; one entry per CDR3 protein. The sample lists 50,000 to 65,000 distinct CDR3 sequences; less than 55% were seen once. Sample: breast tumor tissue. The J gene is TRBJ2-5, the V gene TRBV24-1, with 9 bases identical to TRBD2. The clonotype comes from a female donor with breast cancer. Some clones in this sample may be carry-over from other donors' samples. The CDR3: CATSDFTSGYQETQYF. The CDR3, as DNA: TGTGCCACCAGTGATTTTACTAGCGGGTATCAAGAGACCCAGTACTTC.